This T cell receptor beta chain was captured in a study of T cells in Graves' hyperthyroidism and ophthalmopathy. Looked up from germline, CDR1 is MNHEY and CDR2 is SVGEGT. This CDR3 is built from 16 residues. The ends lost 6 bases at V and 4 bases at J; junction bases unmatched: 8. Researchers amplified the TCR beta CDR3 regions from RNA transcripts. Carried out on the TCR CDR3, a first-round RT-PCR used the HTBI primer set. TCRdb used MiXCR to reprocess the multiplex PCR reads, holding one entry per CDR3 protein. This sample has around 500,000 distinct CDR3 sequences, with 22% found just once. In its sample, this clonotype was seen many times.

The sequence derives from a woman aged 70 to 79 with Graves' ophthalmopathy. This chain joins TRBV6-2 or TRBV6-3 and TRBJ2-1; 11 bases are a match to TRBD2. The sequenced sample was blood. The CDR3 here is CASRERLAGSYNEQFF. The CDR3 DNA is TGTGCCAGCAGGGAGAGACTAGCGGGATCGTACAATGAGCAGTTCTTC.